This passage covers 4 T cell receptor beta chains from one sample sequenced in a study of shared clonotypes between healthy human individuals. TCRdb's copy holds only in-frame clones and misses some; the assay was immunoSEQ multiplex PCR. Of roughly 2.5 million clones in the sample, just over 90% were seen once. The specimen was naive CD4+ T cells sorted from blood. The subset was: CD45RA+ positively selected. All receptors derive from a man aged 18 to 29 in good health.

This chain joins TRBV7-9 and TRBJ2-1; possible D gene TRBD2, 6 bases. V was trimmed by 5 bases and J by 5 bases, leaving 22 bases between them. There are 17 residues in the CDR3. Germline CDR1 is SEHNR and CDR2 is FQNEAQ (reference sequence). This CDR3 reads CASSPRRGREHDNEQFF. CDR3 coding DNA: TGTGCCAGCAGCCCACGGCGGGGCAGGGAACACGACAATGAGCAGTTCTTC.

Note on this clone: Different DNA sequences within this sample yield the same CDR3. The gene calls are TRBV7-9 and TRBJ2-3, with a weak D call TRBD2 (5 bases). This CDR3 is built from 15 residues. Between the trimmed V and J ends, which lost 5 bases and 0 bases, there was a span of 12 bases. The germline gives CDR1 SEHNR, CDR2 FQNEAQ (reference sequence). Here the CDR3 reads CASSLGRTSTDTQYF. In DNA, the CDR3 is TGTGCCAGCAGCCTAGGTAGGACTAGCACAGATACGCAGTATTTT.

V usage is TRBV2 and J usage is TRBJ2-1, with D maybe TRBD2 (6 bases). The CDR3 runs 15 residues. Germline CDR1 SNHLY, CDR2 FYNNEI. Trimming removed 7 bases at V and 4 bases at J, with 17 bases between. CDR3 sequence: CASTPATGAYNEQFF. CDR3 DNA: TGTGCCAGCACCCCGGCGACGGGAGCGTACAATGAGCAGTTCTTC.

This clone occurred once. The J gene is TRBJ2-2, the V gene TRBV27; 8 positions match TRBD1. This CDR3 region has 22 residues. Germline values: CDR1 MNHEY, CDR2 SMNVEV (reference sequence). Trimming removed 5 bases from V and 4 bases from J; junction bases left unmatched: 27. For the CDR3, the DNA is TGTGCCAGCAGTCCCGCGCCCCTTCGAACCGGGACAGGACTTATAGGCACCGGGGAGCTGTTTTTT. Amino acids: CASSPAPLRTGTGLIGTGELFF.